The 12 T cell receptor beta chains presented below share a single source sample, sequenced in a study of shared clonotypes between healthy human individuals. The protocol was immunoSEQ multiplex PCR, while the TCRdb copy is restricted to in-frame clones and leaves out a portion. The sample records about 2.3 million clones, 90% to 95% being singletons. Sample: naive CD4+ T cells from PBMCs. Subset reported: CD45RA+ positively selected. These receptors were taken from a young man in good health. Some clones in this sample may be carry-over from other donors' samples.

DNA of the CDR3: TGTGCCAGCAGCCGGGGACCCGGGGAGCTGTTTTTT. Translating gives CASSRGPGELFF. The gene calls are TRBV11-3 and TRBJ2-2; either TRBD1 or TRBD2 may supply D (5 bases each). This CDR3 has 12 residues. CDR1 and CDR2 from the germline V gene are SGHNT and YENEEA. Trimming stripped 5 bases from V and 6 bases from J, with 7 bases between.

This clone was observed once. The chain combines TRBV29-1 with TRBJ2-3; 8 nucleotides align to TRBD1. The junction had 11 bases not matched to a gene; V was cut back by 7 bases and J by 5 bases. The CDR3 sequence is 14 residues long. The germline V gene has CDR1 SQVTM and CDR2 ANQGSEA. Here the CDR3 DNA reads TGCAGCGGCAGGACAGGGTCCAGTGGAGATACGCAGTATTTT. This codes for CSGRTGSSGDTQYF.

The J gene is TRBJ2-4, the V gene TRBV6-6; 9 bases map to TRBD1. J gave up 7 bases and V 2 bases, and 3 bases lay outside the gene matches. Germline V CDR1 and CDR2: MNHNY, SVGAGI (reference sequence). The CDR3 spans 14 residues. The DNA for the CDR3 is TGTGCCAGCAGTTACGGACAGGGGCAGAACATTCAGTACTTC. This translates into CASSYGQGQNIQYF.

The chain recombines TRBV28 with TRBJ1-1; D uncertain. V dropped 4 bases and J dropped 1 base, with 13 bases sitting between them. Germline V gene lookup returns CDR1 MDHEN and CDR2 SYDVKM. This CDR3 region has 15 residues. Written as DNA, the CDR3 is TGTGCCAGCAGTTCTCCCACCCGCAGGAACACTGAAGCTTTCTTT. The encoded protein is CASSSPTRRNTEAFF.

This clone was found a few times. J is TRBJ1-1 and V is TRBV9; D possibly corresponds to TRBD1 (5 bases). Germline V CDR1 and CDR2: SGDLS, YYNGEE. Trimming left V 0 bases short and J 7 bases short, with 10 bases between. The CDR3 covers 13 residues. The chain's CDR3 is CASSVGSQGEAFF. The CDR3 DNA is TGTGCCAGCAGCGTAGGTAGCCAGGGTGAAGCTTTCTTT.

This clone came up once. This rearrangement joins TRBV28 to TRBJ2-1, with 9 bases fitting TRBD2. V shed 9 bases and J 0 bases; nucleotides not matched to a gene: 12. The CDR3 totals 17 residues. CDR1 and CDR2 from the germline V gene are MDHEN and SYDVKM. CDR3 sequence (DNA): TGTGCCAGTACTAGCGGGCCCTTATCGAGCTCCTACAATGAGCAGTTCTTC. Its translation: CASTSGPLSSSYNEQFF.

This chain's CDR3 is CASNEQFF. CDR3 DNA sequence: TGTGCCAGCAATGAGCAGTTCTTC. J is TRBJ2-1 and V is TRBV9; D not certain. This CDR3 is built from 8 residues. The V gene's germline CDR1 is SGDLS and CDR2 YYNGEE. Trimming took off 6 bases at V and 8 bases at J, with 0 bases between the two ends.

The CDR3 bases are TGTGCCAGCAGAACAGGGGAACCCTACGAGCAGTACTTC. This gives the protein CASRTGEPYEQYF. The chain is built from TRBV2 and TRBJ2-7; TRBD1 aligns across 7 bases. The V gene end was trimmed by 6 bases and the J gene end by 2 bases; junction bases not matched to a gene: 4. There are 13 residues in the CDR3. CDR1 SNHLY and CDR2 FYNNEI come from the germline V gene.

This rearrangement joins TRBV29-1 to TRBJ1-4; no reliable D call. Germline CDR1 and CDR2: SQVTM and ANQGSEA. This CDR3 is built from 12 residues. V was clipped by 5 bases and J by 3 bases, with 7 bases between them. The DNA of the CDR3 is TGCAGCGTTTTTGAGGCTAATGAAAAACTGTTTTTT. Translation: CSVFEANEKLFF.

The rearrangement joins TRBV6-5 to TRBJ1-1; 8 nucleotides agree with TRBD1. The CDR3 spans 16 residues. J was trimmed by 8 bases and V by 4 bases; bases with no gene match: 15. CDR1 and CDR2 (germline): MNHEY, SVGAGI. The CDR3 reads CASSSLGTGVGAEAFF. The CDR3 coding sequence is TGTGCCAGCAGTTCCCTGGGGACAGGTGTAGGGGCCGAAGCTTTCTTT.

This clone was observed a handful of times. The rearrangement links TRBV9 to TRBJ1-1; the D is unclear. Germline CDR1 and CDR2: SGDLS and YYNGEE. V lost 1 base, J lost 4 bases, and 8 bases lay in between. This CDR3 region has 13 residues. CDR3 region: CASSVTSGTEAFF. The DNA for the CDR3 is TGTGCCAGCAGCGTAACCTCGGGCACTGAAGCTTTCTTT.

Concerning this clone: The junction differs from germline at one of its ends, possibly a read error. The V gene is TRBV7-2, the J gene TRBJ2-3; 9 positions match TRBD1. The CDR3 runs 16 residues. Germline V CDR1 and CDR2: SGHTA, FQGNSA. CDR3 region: CASSLQGAGGTYTQYF. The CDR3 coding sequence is TGTGCCAGCAGCCTACAGGGGGCTGGGGGCACATATACGCAGTATTTT.